The rows below give T cell receptor beta chains drawn from one sample of a study of naive and memory T cell subsets. TCRdb re-called the UMI-ligation and nested PCR reads through MiXCR, storing one row per CDR3 protein. Here the sample spans approximately 29,000 distinct CDR3 sequences, around a sixth being singletons. Sequences were obtained from effector memory CD4+ T cells from blood. These receptors all stem from a human donor in good health. Each CDR3 is given with its conserved first and last residue. The D gene is left open where the match is weak. The listing skips clone size in some rows; elsewhere it reads once, few, many or a size class.

d_gene	v_gene	j_gene	abundance	CDR3nt	CDR3aa
TRBD1	TRBV11-2	TRBJ1-6	few	TGTGCCAGCAGCATCGGGACAGTACATTCACCCCTCCACTTT	CASSIGTVHSPLHF
.	TRBV9	TRBJ1-4	few	TGTGCCAGCAGCGAGAGTTACAGGGACCTCGGAGAAAAACTGTTTTTT	CASSESYRDLGEKLFF
.	TRBV25-1	TRBJ1-5	many	TGTGCCAGCAGTGAGTCCGGGTGGAATCAGCCCCAGCATTTT	CASSESGWNQPQHF
.	TRBV5-1	TRBJ2-7	few	TGCGCCAGCAGCTACTCAGAGGTTCGGCACGAGCAGTACTTC	CASSYSEVRHEQYF
.	TRBV5-4	TRBJ1-1	many	TGTGCCAGCAGCTTGGAGGGACGGATGAACACTGAAGCTTTCTTT	CASSLEGRMNTEAFF
TRBD1	TRBV30	TRBJ1-1	few	TGTGCCTGGAGTCTCTCAGGGGGGAAGAACACTGAAGCTTTCTTT	CAWSLSGGKNTEAFF
.	TRBV20-1	TRBJ1-3	.	TGCAGTGCTAGAGCCAGGATGGCGAAGAGATCTGGAAACACCATATATTTT	CSARARMAKRSGNTIYF
.	TRBV30	TRBJ1-1	few	TGTGCCTGGAGCAGGGCGATGAACACTGAAGCTTTCTTT	CAWSRAMNTEAFF
.	TRBV6-2/TRBV6-3	TRBJ1-5	.	TGTGCCAGCAGTCAACCCTGGCCCAGCGGGCCCCAGCATTTT	CASSQPWPSGPQHF
TRBD1	TRBV20-1	TRBJ1-1	few	TGCAGTGCTAGAAACAGGGGGAGGGCTGAAGCTTTCTTT	CSARNRGRAEAFF
.	TRBV12-3/TRBV12-4	TRBJ1-5	medium-sized	TGTGCCAGCAGTTATGGACAGTTGGGTTTGAGCAATCAGCCCCAGCATTTT	CASSYGQLGLSNQPQHF
.	TRBV14	TRBJ1-3	few	TGTGCCAGCAGCCAAGATCCCCCAGGCCTCCTTGGAAACACCATATATTTT	CASSQDPPGLLGNTIYF
.	TRBV10-2	TRBJ2-3	few	TGCGCCAGCAGTCAGACAGCAGATACGCAGTATTTT	CASSQTADTQYF
.	TRBV6-2/TRBV6-3	TRBJ1-5	medium-sized	TGTGCCAGCAGTTACTCAGTGCTTCAGCGGTACAGGTCCGATCAGCCCCAGCATTTT	CASSYSVLQRYRSDQPQHF
TRBD2	TRBV20-1	TRBJ2-1	.	TGCAGTGCTAGGCGGGGACTAGCGGGAGCAGTCAATGAGCAGTTCTTC	CSARRGLAGAVNEQFF
.	TRBV15	TRBJ1-1	many	TGTGCCACCAGCAGAGATAGGATGAACACTGAAGCTTTCTTT	CATSRDRMNTEAFF
TRBD1	TRBV20-1	TRBJ2-3	.	TGCAGTGCTAGATACCCGACAGGGGGCTCGACAGATACGCAGTATTTT	CSARYPTGGSTDTQYF
.	TRBV10-3	TRBJ2-7	few	TGTGCCGCGGGCGGACGGAGCTACGAGCAGTACTTC	CAAGGRSYEQYF
TRBD2	TRBV7-9	TRBJ2-7	.	TGTGCCAGCAGCCCCCCGGCGGGACTAGCGGGTGGCTACTTC	CASSPPAGLAGGYF
TRBD1	TRBV20-1	TRBJ1-6	few	TGCAGTGCTCAACTCTTTCACAGGGGAACACCCCTCCACTTT	CSAQLFHRGTPLHF
.	TRBV6-6	TRBJ2-5	.	TGTGCCAGCGGAACGGAACTGGGGGGGCGCGGGGAGACCCAGTACTTC	CASGTELGGRGETQYF
TRBD2	TRBV28	TRBJ2-3	many	TGTGCCAGCACGCGAGGGACTACTAGCACAGATACGCAGTATTTT	CASTRGTTSTDTQYF
.	TRBV6-4	TRBJ2-3	many	TGTGCCAGCAGTGACGGGCCAGCAGATACGCAGTATTTT	CASSDGPADTQYF
TRBD2	TRBV7-8	TRBJ2-5	.	TGTGCCAGCAGCCGTGTGGGGGGGAAAGAGACCCAGTACTTC	CASSRVGGKETQYF
.	TRBV28	TRBJ2-7	few	TGTGCCAGCAGTCCGGGGGCCTTCTCCTACGAGCAGTACTTC	CASSPGAFSYEQYF
.	TRBV7-9	TRBJ2-1	few	TGTGCTAGCAGCCCACCCTTGGGGGAGCAGTTCTTC	CASSPPLGEQFF
.	TRBV11-2	TRBJ2-1	.	TGTGCCAGCAGCCAGGACGTGAGCTCCTACAATGAGCAGTTCTTC	CASSQDVSSYNEQFF
.	TRBV30	TRBJ2-3	.	TGTGCCTGGAGCCCTTCCCTGGGGGCAGATACGCAGTATTTT	CAWSPSLGADTQYF
.	TRBV28	TRBJ1-1	many	TGTGCCAGCAGTTTAGGGCCACGGATGACAAGAGTACGGGATGTGAACACTGAAGCTTTCTTT	CASSLGPRMTRVRDVNTEAFF
.	TRBV3-1	TRBJ1-6	few	TGTGCCAGCAGCCAAACTGACAGCCCAAATTCACCCCTCCACTTT	CASSQTDSPNSPLHF
TRBD2	TRBV9	TRBJ2-1	.	TGTGCCAGCAGCGTAGGGCAACTAGCGGGAGCTTTAGATGAGCAGTTCTTC	CASSVGQLAGALDEQFF
.	TRBV2	TRBJ2-5	many	TGTGCCAGCAACTTAGGCAGCGTCCAAGAGACCCAGTACTTC	CASNLGSVQETQYF
.	TRBV20-1	TRBJ1-5	medium-sized	TGCAGTGCTAGAGGGGGCCAGGGGCAACTTTATCAGCCCCAGCATTTT	CSARGGQGQLYQPQHF
.	TRBV5-5	TRBJ1-5	.	TGTGCCAGCAGCTTGCTATATGGGGGCTGGGAGCCCCAGCATTTT	CASSLLYGGWEPQHF
TRBD2	TRBV29-1	TRBJ2-7	medium-sized	TGCAGCGTTGAAGATCCATCGGGAGGGCCGTACGAGCAGTACTTC	CSVEDPSGGPYEQYF
.	TRBV12-5	TRBJ2-1	many	TGTGCTAGTGGTTTGGTTGCGAATGAGCAGTTCTTC	CASGLVANEQFF
TRBD2	TRBV20-1	TRBJ2-3	.	TGCAGTGCTGAAATAGCGGGGTTCACAGATACGCAGTATTTT	CSAEIAGFTDTQYF
.	TRBV27	TRBJ1-2	many	TGTGCCAGCAGTTCCCCTGGGGGTAGGGGCTACACCTTC	CASSSPGGRGYTF
.	TRBV5-5	TRBJ1-6	many	TGTGCCAGCAGCTTGGTTCCAGCGGGGGTAGGTTCACCCCTCCACTTT	CASSLVPAGVGSPLHF
TRBD2	TRBV28	TRBJ2-3	few	TGTGCCAGCAGTCCCTCCCCGGGGGCTAGCGGGAGGGACCCTAGTGATACGCAGTATTTT	CASSPSPGASGRDPSDTQYF
TRBD2	TRBV5-1	TRBJ2-1	.	TGCGCCAGCAGCCGAACTAGCGGGCCCCTCTCCAATGAGCAGTTCTTC	CASSRTSGPLSNEQFF
.	TRBV5-1	TRBJ2-7	.	TGCGCCAGCAGCTACGACTCCTACGAGCAGTACTTC	CASSYDSYEQYF
TRBD1	TRBV5-5	TRBJ1-5	.	TGTGCCAGCAGCTACGGACAGGCCGGTCAGCCCCAGCATTTT	CASSYGQAGQPQHF
.	TRBV5-1	TRBJ1-1	few	TGCGCCAGCAGCTTGGGGGGAGAGGGCACCACTGAAGCTTTCTTT	CASSLGGEGTTEAFF
.	TRBV16	TRBJ2-2	many	TGTGCCTCTCAAGCCACCGGGGAGCTGTTTTTT	CASQATGELFF